The present T cell receptor beta chain was sequenced within a study of T-cell memory formation after mild COVID-19. This CDR3 comprises 12 residues. V lost 5 bases to trimming and J lost 5 bases, with 9 bases between them. TCRdb reprocessed the 5' RACE reads with MiXCR, giving one entry per CDR3 protein. The profile shows about 210,000 distinct CDR3 sequences, under 12% of them singletons. The chain recombines TRBV12-3 or TRBV12-4 with TRBJ1-2; D gene unclear. Sequenced sample: PBMCs or a T cell subset sorted from them (not recorded which). This clonotype was obtained from a man between 18 and 29 years old who had mild COVID-19 (a few samples of this study predate the infection). Cell type and time point are not known. CDR3 region: CASSDNGYGYTF. CDR3 in DNA: TGTGCCAGCAGTGACAACGGATATGGCTACACCTTC.